These 3 T cell receptor beta chains came from one sample sequenced in a study of OX40 agonist ivuxolimab in advanced cancers. Assay: immunoSEQ multiplex PCR; the TCRdb copy retains only in-frame clones and omits some. Among 37,000 or so clones listed, 70% to 85% were seen once. The starting material was CD4+ or CD8+ T cells sorted from blood, obtained in a trial of the OX40 agonist ivuxolimab. The receptors were sampled from an adult with an advanced solid tumor such as melanoma, head and neck, liver or kidney cancer.

The chain uses TRBV7-9 and TRBJ2-3, with 7 bases lining up with TRBD1. The CDR3 length is 18 residues. The germline V gene has CDR1 SEHNR and CDR2 FQNEAQ (reference sequence). The V segment lost 0 bases and the J segment 4 bases; nucleotides outside the gene matches: 13. DNA of the CDR3: TGTGCCAGCAGCTTAGCCCCGTTCGAGGGGGCACGTCCAGATACGCAGTATTTT. It is translated as CASSLAPFEGARPDTQYF.

The chain links TRBV6-5 to TRBJ1-2; D not certain. The CDR3 is 12 residues long. The V end lost 8 bases, the J end lost 4 bases, and 11 bases lay between the germline ends. The germline V gene has CDR1 MNHEY and CDR2 SVGAGI. The CDR3 DNA is TGTGCCAGCTCCAAGGATGGCTATGGCTACACCTTC. Translation gives CASSKDGYGYTF.

V is TRBV16 and J is TRBJ2-1; D remains unclear. The V and J ends lost 0 bases and 8 bases respectively, with 5 bases between them. The CDR3 consists of 12 residues. Germline V gives CDR1 KGHSY, CDR2 FQNENV. CDR3 DNA sequence: TGTGCCAGCAGCCAATCGGCCTATGAGCAGTTCTTC. It is translated as CASSQSAYEQFF.